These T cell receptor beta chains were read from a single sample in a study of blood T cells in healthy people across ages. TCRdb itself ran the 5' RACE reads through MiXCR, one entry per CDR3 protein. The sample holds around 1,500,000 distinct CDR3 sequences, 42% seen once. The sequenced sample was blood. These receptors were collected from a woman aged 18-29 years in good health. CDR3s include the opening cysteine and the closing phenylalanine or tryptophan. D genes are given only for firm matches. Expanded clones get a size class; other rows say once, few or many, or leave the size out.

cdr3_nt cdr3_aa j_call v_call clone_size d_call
TGCGCCAGCAGCCGGGGGACAGTCGGTTATGGCTACACCTTC CASSRGTVGYGYTF TRBJ1-2 TRBV5-1 NA TRBD1
TGTGCCAGCAGCCGAGGGGCTAGCGGGGAAAATGAGCAGTTCTTC CASSRGASGENEQFF TRBJ2-1 TRBV12-3/TRBV12-4 NA TRBD2
TGCAGTGCTAGGGACGCCTACGGGACCGAGGAGGTTCATGAGCAGTTCTTC CSARDAYGTEEVHEQFF TRBJ2-1 TRBV20-1 NA NA
TGTGCCAGCAGTGATGATGGCTACACCTTC CASSDDGYTF TRBJ1-2 TRBV25-1 many NA
TGCAGCGTTGAAGAGGACTCCTACGAGCAGTACTTC CSVEEDSYEQYF TRBJ2-7 TRBV29-1 many NA
TGTGCCAGCAGCTTCCAGGTGGGGACTAGCGGGTCAGATACGCAGTATTTT CASSFQVGTSGSDTQYF TRBJ2-3 TRBV7-2 NA TRBD2
TGCGCCAGCAGCAACGGACTAGCGGGCTACAATGAGCAGTACTTC CASSNGLAGYNEQYF TRBJ2-7 TRBV5-1 NA TRBD2
TGTGCCAGCAGGTACAGGGGGAGAGAGACCCAGTACTTC CASRYRGRETQYF TRBJ2-5 TRBV28 NA TRBD1
TGTGCCAGCAGTTACTCGGGTCTAGCGGTTCAAGGGGAGCAGTACTTC CASSYSGLAVQGEQYF TRBJ2-7 TRBV6-5 NA TRBD2
TGCAGTGCTAGAGATCAAGACGGCGGGAGTATGAACAATGAGCAGTTCTTC CSARDQDGGSMNNEQFF TRBJ2-1 TRBV20-1 few TRBD2
TGTGCCAGCAGCCTGGACAACAATGAGCAGTTCTTC CASSLDNNEQFF TRBJ2-1 TRBV6-5 few NA
TGCGCCAGCAGCTTGGAAGGGCGGGGGGGCACAGATACGCTGTATTTT CASSLEGRGGTDTLYF TRBJ2-3 TRBV5-1 NA TRBD2
TGCAGTGCTAGTGATCCGGGACAGGGGGCTGCTGAAGCTTTCTTT CSASDPGQGAAEAFF TRBJ1-1 TRBV20-1 NA TRBD1
TGTGCCTGGACCCCCCGCAAGGAGCAGTTCTTC CAWTPRKEQFF TRBJ2-1 TRBV30 NA NA
TGTGCCAGCAGCGTAGCGGTTAGCACAGATACGCAGTATTTT CASSVAVSTDTQYF TRBJ2-3 TRBV9 once NA
TGTGCCAGCAGCTTCTTCCAGTACAATGAGCAGTTCTTC CASSFFQYNEQFF TRBJ2-1 TRBV5-5 NA NA
TGTGCCAGCAGCCAAGATCCGGCTAGCGGGGTCTACGAGCAGTACTTC CASSQDPASGVYEQYF TRBJ2-7 TRBV4-2 NA TRBD2
TGTGCCAGCAGCCAGAAGGGGCGCGGGGCTAACTATGGCTACACCTTC CASSQKGRGANYGYTF TRBJ1-2 TRBV14 few NA
TGTGCCATCTCTAAGGCCAGTAGCGGTTACAATGAGCAGTTCTTC CAISKASSGYNEQFF TRBJ2-1 TRBV10-3 NA NA
TGCAGTGTTCCCCGCGCTGGCTCCTACGAGCAGTACTTC CSVPRAGSYEQYF TRBJ2-7 TRBV20-1 once NA
TGCAGTGCTAGAGATGGTAGCGGGGGCTACGAGCAGTACTTC CSARDGSGGYEQYF TRBJ2-7 TRBV20-1 few TRBD2
TGTGCCAGCAGCCAGTCGACCGGGGCTAGCGGGAGAACAGATACGCAGTATTTT CASSQSTGASGRTDTQYF TRBJ2-3 TRBV7-9 few TRBD2
TGTGCCAGCAGTTACTCATCCGGCGGTAGCACGACCCAGTACTTC CASSYSSGGSTTQYF TRBJ2-5 TRBV6-5 NA NA
TGTGCCTGCAGCTTAGAGTGGCGGGAGGGCCCAGATACGCAGTATTTT CACSLEWREGPDTQYF TRBJ2-3 TRBV7-2 NA TRBD2
TGTGCCTGGAGCCCGTCCTTTTCCTATGGCTACACCTTC CAWSPSFSYGYTF TRBJ1-2 TRBV30 NA NA
TGCAGCGTTGAGAATCAGGGGGCGAGTTTTTTAGGGTACAATGAGCAGTACTTC CSVENQGASFLGYNEQYF TRBJ2-7 TRBV29-1 many TRBD1
TGTGCCAGCAGCCAAGAGGTCGGCGGTTCACCCCTCCACTTT CASSQEVGGSPLHF TRBJ1-6 TRBV3-1 few NA
TGCGCCAGCAGTGAGTCAGAGTTTAACTCCTACAATGAGCAGTTCTTC CASSESEFNSYNEQFF TRBJ2-1 TRBV10-1 NA NA
TGTGCCATCAGTCAAGGACAAGACACAGATACGCAGTATTTT CAISQGQDTDTQYF TRBJ2-3 TRBV10-3 NA NA
TGCAGTATCCCCCCGGGGCGGAGCAACGAGCAGTACTTC CSIPPGRSNEQYF TRBJ2-7 TRBV20-1 NA NA
TGTGCCAGCAGCCACCAATCTTATGAAAAACTGTTTTTT CASSHQSYEKLFF TRBJ1-4 TRBV6-6 NA NA
TGTGCCACCAGCCCCGAGGACAATGAGCAGTTCTTC CATSPEDNEQFF TRBJ2-1 TRBV15 few NA
TGCAGCGTTGAAGACCCCAGGGGGGTGGGCTACGAGCAGTACTTC CSVEDPRGVGYEQYF TRBJ2-7 TRBV29-1 NA NA
TGTGCCAGCAGCCAAACACAGGGGAGGTACGAGCAGTACTTC CASSQTQGRYEQYF TRBJ2-7 TRBV28 NA NA
TGTGCCAGCAGCTCAGGCGGATCATGGGCGGTGAGCGAGCAGTACTTC CASSSGGSWAVSEQYF TRBJ2-7 TRBV6-6 NA NA
TGTGCCACCAGTGATTCCCGAGGCAACCAGCAGTACTTC CATSDSRGNQQYF TRBJ2-7 TRBV24-1 NA NA
TGTGCCAGCAGTGGCCACGGGAACAGCCAGAGCTATGGCTACACCTTC CASSGHGNSQSYGYTF TRBJ1-2 TRBV25-1 NA NA
TGTGCCAGCAGCACGACTGCAGGGGAGACCCAGTTCTTC CASSTTAGETQFF TRBJ2-1 TRBV9 NA NA
TGCGCCAGCAGCCAAGATGACGGGACCTACGAGCAGTACTTC CASSQDDGTYEQYF TRBJ2-7 TRBV4-1 few NA
TGTGCCAGCAGCCCGGGACTTCACGAGCAGTACTTC CASSPGLHEQYF TRBJ2-7 TRBV5-5 NA NA
TGCAGTGCACCGCCCGCTAGCGGGGGGTCCACAGATACGCAGTATTTT CSAPPASGGSTDTQYF TRBJ2-3 TRBV20-1 NA TRBD2
TGTGCCGGACGCCCTCCGGCAGGGGGCGATGGCTACACCTTC CAGRPPAGGDGYTF TRBJ1-2 TRBV7-2 NA TRBD1
TGCAGTGCTCGGTTGACAGGGCCCTACGAGCAGTACTTC CSARLTGPYEQYF TRBJ2-7 TRBV20-1 few TRBD1
TGCAGCGTTGACAGGGAATCCAACACTGAAGCTTTCTTT CSVDRESNTEAFF TRBJ1-1 TRBV29-1 NA NA
TGCGCCAGCAGCTTTCAGACACCTAGCACAGATACGCAGTATTTT CASSFQTPSTDTQYF TRBJ2-3 TRBV5-1 NA NA
TGTGCCAGCAGTGAACGCAAACTCTTGACAGGGGGCGGCACAGATACGCAGTATTTT CASSERKLLTGGGTDTQYF TRBJ2-3 TRBV6-1 NA TRBD1
TGTGCCAGCAGCGCCGGTAACTCCTACGAGCAGTACTTC CASSAGNSYEQYF TRBJ2-7 TRBV9 many NA
TGTGCCAGCAGTCGGACGGGATTTGAAAAACTGTTTTTT CASSRTGFEKLFF TRBJ1-4 TRBV2 once NA
TGCAGTGCCCCAGGCACAGCGGCCAATTCACCCCTCCACTTT CSAPGTAANSPLHF TRBJ1-6 TRBV20-1 NA NA
TGTGCCCTGGACAGCCAGAACACCGGGGAGCTGTTTTTT CALDSQNTGELFF TRBJ2-2 TRBV28 NA NA
TGTGCCAGCAGACGGGGGGTGCTCGGCTACGAGCAGTACTTC CASRRGVLGYEQYF TRBJ2-7 TRBV12-3/TRBV12-4 NA TRBD2
TGTGCCAGCAGCCCACATAGCGGGAGGGCCGTCAATGGGCAGTACTTC CASSPHSGRAVNGQYF TRBJ2-7 TRBV3-1 NA TRBD2
TGCAGTGCTAGGAAGTCGACGGAGAGCACAGATACGCAGTATTTT CSARKSTESTDTQYF TRBJ2-3 TRBV20-1 few NA
TGTGCCAGCAGTTCCCACGGACAGGGGGGGTACTACGAGCAGTACTTC CASSSHGQGGYYEQYF TRBJ2-7 TRBV28 NA TRBD1
TGCAGCGATGGGACAACATACACAGATACGCAGTATTTT CSDGTTYTDTQYF TRBJ2-3 TRBV20-1 NA NA
TGCGCCAGCCTGCCTCCGGGACGAGTCACCCACTATAGCAATCAGCCCCAGCATTTT CASLPPGRVTHYSNQPQHF TRBJ1-5 TRBV5-1 NA NA
TGTGCCACCAGCAGAGATTTCGGGGGCGCGGATAATTCACCCCTCCACTTT CATSRDFGGADNSPLHF TRBJ1-6 TRBV15 few NA
TGTGCCAGCAGCCAAGGGCTCGGGGCGGGGGGGCCATTGGGTTGGGATGAGCAGTTCTTC CASSQGLGAGGPLGWDEQFF TRBJ2-1 TRBV3-1 once TRBD2
TGCGCCAGCAGGGGCTCGACAGGGGAGAACACTGAAGCTTTCTTT CASRGSTGENTEAFF TRBJ1-1 TRBV5-1 NA TRBD1
TGCAGCGTTGAAGGACAGGGTGTTGGCACTGAAGCTTTCTTT CSVEGQGVGTEAFF TRBJ1-1 TRBV29-1 few TRBD1